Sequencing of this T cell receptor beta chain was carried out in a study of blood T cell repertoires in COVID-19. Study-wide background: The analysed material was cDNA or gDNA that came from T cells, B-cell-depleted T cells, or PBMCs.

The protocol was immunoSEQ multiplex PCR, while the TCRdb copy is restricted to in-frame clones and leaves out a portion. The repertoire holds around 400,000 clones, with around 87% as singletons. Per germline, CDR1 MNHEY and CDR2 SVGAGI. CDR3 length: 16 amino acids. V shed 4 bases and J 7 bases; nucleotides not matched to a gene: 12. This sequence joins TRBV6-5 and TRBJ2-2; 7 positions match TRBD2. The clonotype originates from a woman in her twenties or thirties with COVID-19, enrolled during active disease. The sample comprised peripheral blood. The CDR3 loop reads CASSSPSGGSLGELFF. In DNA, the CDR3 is TGTGCCAGCAGTTCCCCTAGCGGCGGTTCCCTCGGGGAGCTGTTTTTT.